This T cell receptor beta chain emerged from a study of T cell repertoires in cytomegalovirus infection. Study in general: Both a matching HLA type and CMV infection were indicated by public TCR beta signatures.

TCRdb reprocessed the reads via MiXCR and lists one record per CDR3 protein. The sample consists of almost 550,000 distinct CDR3 sequences, 16% of them appearing once. Trimming removed 6 bases at V and 4 bases at J, with 10 bases between. The CDR3 is 12 residues long. This clonotype was seen ten or more times. The specimen was CD8+ T cells from PBMCs. This TCR was recovered from a human donor in good health (CMV status not recorded). Some clones in this sample may be carry-over from other donors' samples. The chain couples TRBV12-3 or TRBV12-4 to TRBJ2-7; D is perhaps TRBD1 or TRBD2 (5 bases each). The CDR3 sequence: CASRGPLYEQYF. The CDR3 DNA reads TGTGCCAGCAGGGGACCTCTATACGAGCAGTACTTC.